This TCR beta chain is from a study of OX40 agonist ivuxolimab in advanced cancers. Clones were read by immunoSEQ multiplex PCR, and TCRdb kept only the in-frame ones, dropping some. The profile shows some 97,000 clones, roughly 90% of them singletons. V lost 0 bases to trimming and J lost 0 bases; unmatched junction nucleotides: 7. The CDR3 sequence is 18 residues long. From germline, CDR1 is SGHRS and CDR2 YFSETQ. The chain carries TRBV5-1 and TRBJ2-5; 11 bases are a match to TRBD2. This specimen was CD4+ or CD8+ T cells sorted from blood, taken in a trial of the OX40 agonist ivuxolimab. This clonotype was sampled from an adult with an advanced solid tumor such as melanoma, head and neck, liver or kidney cancer. CDR3 in amino acids: CASSLGHRTSGYQETQYF. The DNA for the CDR3 is TGCGCCAGCAGCTTGGGTCACCGGACTAGCGGGTACCAAGAGACCCAGTACTTC.